The source of this T cell receptor beta chain is a study of beta chain features in type 1 diabetes. Turning to the study itself: Healthy donors, compared against patients, showed similar age, gender and cell yields.

The table lists this clone with a few counts. The antigen is not known. Study results and caveats: HLA influence on TCRB rearrangement stayed unresolved here. All four CD4+ subsets of Type 1 diabetes patients contained TCRB CDR3s that were moderately but significantly shorter.

Germline V gene lookup returns CDR1 PRHDT and CDR2 FYEKMQ (reference sequence). This CDR3 spans 17 amino acids. J lost 7 bases, V lost 5 bases, and 15 bases had no gene match. Stem cell-like memory, regulatory, central memory and naive CD4+ cells were sorted via CD45RO/CCR7/CD25/CD127/CD95/CD27. Investigators reverse transcribed all isolated RNA, so they sequenced expressed TCRB transcripts. Each sample of naive, central memory or regulatory T cells had, on average, approximately 4 million reads. The data were produced by immunoSEQ multiplex PCR, yet TCRdb's version contains in-frame clones alone and is incomplete. The sample lists about 660,000 clones; around 15% were seen once.

The clonotype comes from a man aged 18 to 35 with type 1 diabetes. This rearrangement joins TRBV13 to TRBJ2-1, with 9 nucleotides matching TRBD2. The sequencing sample was made of naive CD4+ T cells from blood. The CDR3 DNA follows: TGTGCCAGCAGCCAAGCGGGAGGCCGCCGGGTGAGTAATGAGCAGTTCTTC. This translates into CASSQAGGRRVSNEQFF. Combining the CDR3 with reference TRBV13 and TRBJ2-1 gives the whole variable domain AAGVIQSPRHLIKEKRETATLKCYPIPRHDTVYWYQQGPGQDPQFLISFYEKMQSDKGSIPDRFSAQQFSDYHSELNMSSLELGDSALYFCASSQAGGRRVSNEQFFGPGTRLTVL.